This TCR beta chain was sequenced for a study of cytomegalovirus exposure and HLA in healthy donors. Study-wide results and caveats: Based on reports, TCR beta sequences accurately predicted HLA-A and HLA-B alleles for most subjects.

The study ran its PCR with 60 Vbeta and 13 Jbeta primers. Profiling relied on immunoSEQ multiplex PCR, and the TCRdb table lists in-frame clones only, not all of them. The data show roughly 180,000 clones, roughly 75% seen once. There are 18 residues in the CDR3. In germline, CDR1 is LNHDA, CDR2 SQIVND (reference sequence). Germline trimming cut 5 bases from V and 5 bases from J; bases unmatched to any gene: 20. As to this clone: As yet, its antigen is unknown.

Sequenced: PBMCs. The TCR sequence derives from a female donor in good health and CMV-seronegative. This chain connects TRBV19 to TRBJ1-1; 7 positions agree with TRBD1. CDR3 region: CASSGSRQGKDGVTEAFF. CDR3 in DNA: TGTGCCAGTAGTGGGTCCCGACAGGGAAAGGACGGGGTAACTGAAGCTTTCTTT.